A single T cell receptor (beta chain) is shown here with its context. This CDR3 spans 13 amino acids. V dropped 5 bases and J dropped 0 bases, with 6 bases sitting between them. The germline V gene encodes CDR1 SGHRS and CDR2 YFSETQ. In the source study's methods: For nucleated cells, counts were estimated from reference gene primer amplification. TCRdb keeps only in-frame clones here, not all; method: immunoSEQ multiplex PCR. The V and J calls and clone size are taken from that table; D and trimming were inferred from the DNA. The sample shows roughly 250,000 clones, around 85% of them seen only once. All enrollees were roughly 18 to 89 years old and from 20 to 25 US areas. Assignments of participants to cohorts depended upon their own reported clinical history. The sample originates from a study of blood T cell repertoires in COVID-19. Overall study context: COVID-19 samples collected from the United States, Italy and Spain covered acute and convalescent phases.

This clonotype was obtained from a woman between 40 and 50 years old with acute COVID-19. The chain carries TRBV5-1 and TRBJ2-1; D call uncertain. Source material: PBMCs or T cells enriched from blood (not recorded which). CDR3: CASSSSSYNEQFF. The CDR3 nucleotides are TGCGCCAGCAGTAGCAGCTCCTACAATGAGCAGTTCTTC.